Presented here are 4 T cell receptor beta chains from one specimen sequenced in a study of shared clonotypes between healthy human individuals. Assay: immunoSEQ multiplex PCR; the TCRdb copy retains only in-frame clones and omits some. Among roughly 1,800,000 clones listed, about 95% were seen once. Only CD45RO-negative cells positively selected for CCR7 counted as naive CD8 cells, so terminally differentiated effector memory CD45RA+ cells were excluded. Material for sequencing was naive CD8+ T cells sorted from blood. The receptors here all came from a man aged 18 to 29 in good health.

The CDR3 DNA sequence: TGCAGCGTTGAAGGGAACACGGACACACCACACAATGAGCAGTTCTTC. Its translation: CSVEGNTDTPHNEQFF. The V call is TRBV29-1, the J call TRBJ2-1; tentatively, D is TRBD1 (5 bases). CDR3 length equals 16 residues. Germline V gives CDR1 SQVTM, CDR2 ANQGSEA. V dropped 1 base and J dropped 5 bases, with 18 bases sitting between them.

The V gene is TRBV6-6, the J gene TRBJ2-1, with 9 positions matching TRBD2. The germline gives CDR1 MNHNY, CDR2 SVGAGI (reference sequence). With 4 bases clipped from V and 4 bases from J, the junction kept 5 bases outside the gene matches. CDR3 length: 15 amino acids. The CDR3 is CASSSRTSVYNEQFF. For the CDR3, the DNA is TGTGCCAGCAGTTCCCGGACTAGCGTTTACAATGAGCAGTTCTTC.

The chain is built from TRBV6-5 and TRBJ2-1; the match to TRBD2 covers 8 bases. The CDR3 totals 14 residues. The V gene end was trimmed by 2 bases and the J gene end by 8 bases; junction bases not matched to a gene: 5. Germline values: CDR1 MNHEY, CDR2 SVGAGI. Here the CDR3 DNA reads TGTGCCAGCAGTTACGTCGGGGGGGAGTATGAGCAGTTCTTC. Protein: CASSYVGGEYEQFF.

The DNA for the CDR3 is TGCGCCAGCAGCCCCGGGACACTACCACTGGAAAACTATGGCTACACCTTC. Its translation is CASSPGTLPLENYGYTF. This sequence joins TRBV4-1 and TRBJ1-2; perhaps TRBD1 as D (6 bases). Between the trimmed V and J ends, which lost 4 bases and 2 bases, there was a span of 20 bases. This CDR3 region has 17 residues. Per germline, CDR1 MGHRA and CDR2 YSYEKL.